Listed below are T cell receptor beta chains from one sample, sequenced in a study of T-cell reconstitution after alpha-beta-depleted transplantation in children. Using its own MiXCR run on the PCR reads, TCRdb lists one record per CDR3 protein. This table holds 500,000 to 600,000 distinct CDR3 sequences, approximately 20% found once. The sample in question was PBMCs from the stem cell graft donor, obtained from the stem cell graft. The receptor source for this set is a human donor who donated a stem cell graft to a child with acute lymphoblastic leukemia. CDR3s include the opening cysteine and the closing phenylalanine or tryptophan. The D gene is left open where the match is weak. Only part of the rows carry a size: once, few, many, or a class if the clone is expanded.

V	size	D	J	CDR3	DNA
TRBV5-1	few	NA	TRBJ1-1	CASSGFEGSTEAFF	TGCGCCAGCAGTGGATTCGAGGGGAGCACTGAAGCTTTCTTT
TRBV20-1	NA	TRBD2	TRBJ2-7	CSARGAGLSYEQYF	TGCAGTGCTAGAGGAGCGGGACTCTCCTACGAGCAGTACTTC
TRBV5-1	few	TRBD2	TRBJ2-1	CASRFTSGAQNEQFF	TGCGCCAGCCGCTTCACTAGCGGGGCCCAAAATGAGCAGTTCTTC
TRBV13	NA	NA	TRBJ1-4	CASSLAMGEKLFF	TGTGCCAGCAGCTTAGCTATGGGTGAAAAACTGTTTTTT
TRBV5-1	NA	NA	TRBJ1-2	CASSLTIWSGYGDTF	TGCGCCAGCAGCTTGACCATCTGGTCGGGCTATGGCGACACCTTC
TRBV20-1	NA	NA	TRBJ2-7	CSAPHSKGGYEQYF	TGCAGTGCTCCCCACTCCAAAGGGGGTTACGAGCAGTACTTC
TRBV12-3/TRBV12-4	few	NA	TRBJ2-5	CASSRRRSTDQETQYF	TGTGCCAGCAGTCGAAGACGTTCCACCGATCAAGAGACCCAGTACTTC
TRBV6-1	NA	TRBD1	TRBJ2-3	CASRRTGRTDTQYF	TGTGCCAGCAGACGGACAGGCCGCACAGATACGCAGTATTTT
TRBV6-5	NA	NA	TRBJ2-7	CASSYGGRGYEQYF	TGTGCCAGCAGTTATGGGGGTCGGGGCTACGAGCAGTACTTC
TRBV12-3/TRBV12-4	few	NA	TRBJ1-3	CASRPDSSGNTIYF	TGTGCCAGCAGACCGGACAGCTCTGGAAACACCATATATTTT
TRBV9	few	NA	TRBJ2-2	CASKGQDNTGELFF	TGTGCCAGCAAAGGGCAGGATAACACCGGGGAGCTGTTTTTT
TRBV9	few	NA	TRBJ2-7	CASSQRTSGEPYEQYF	TGTGCCAGCAGCCAACGAACGAGCGGAGAACCCTACGAGCAGTACTTC
TRBV12-3/TRBV12-4	few	NA	TRBJ1-5	CASSFLGTGNQPQHF	TGTGCCAGCAGTTTCCTCGGCACAGGCAATCAGCCCCAGCATTTT
TRBV20-1	NA	TRBD1	TRBJ2-1	CSATGDRGRFNEQFF	TGCAGTGCTACCGGGGACAGGGGAAGGTTCAATGAGCAGTTCTTC
TRBV3-1	few	TRBD2	TRBJ2-7	CASCRGLAGGPSSYEQYF	TGTGCCAGCTGCCGAGGACTAGCGGGAGGGCCGTCGTCCTACGAGCAGTACTTC
TRBV5-1	NA	TRBD2	TRBJ2-7	CASSLVALGTTYEQYF	TGCGCCAGCAGCTTGGTAGCCCTCGGGACTACCTACGAGCAGTACTTC
TRBV9	few	NA	TRBJ1-5	CASSVGTFPNQPQHF	TGTGCCAGCAGCGTAGGGACGTTTCCCAATCAGCCCCAGCATTTT
TRBV24-1	few	NA	TRBJ2-7	CATSTRGPSNEQYF	TGTGCCACCAGTACGAGGGGACCAAGCAACGAGCAGTACTTC
TRBV20-1	NA	NA	TRBJ1-2	CSARENVHVSYTF	TGCAGTGCTAGGGAAAACGTTCACGTGAGCTACACCTTC
TRBV24-1	NA	NA	TRBJ2-7	CATSDLSTDEQYF	TGTGCCACCAGTGATTTGTCCACCGACGAGCAGTACTTC
TRBV5-1	few	NA	TRBJ1-2	CASSLAGAYYGYTF	TGCGCCAGCAGCTTGGCAGGGGCATACTATGGCTACACCTTC
TRBV12-3/TRBV12-4	NA	NA	TRBJ2-7	CATSRDPSYEQYF	TGTGCCACCTCTCGGGATCCATCCTACGAGCAGTACTTC
TRBV12-3/TRBV12-4	few	TRBD2	TRBJ2-1	CASSLDLAGGNEQFF	TGTGCCAGCAGTTTAGACCTAGCGGGTGGTAATGAGCAGTTCTTC
TRBV12-3/TRBV12-4	few	NA	TRBJ2-1	CASSLFQWGNEQFF	TGTGCCAGCAGTTTATTCCAGTGGGGCAATGAGCAGTTCTTC
TRBV3-1	NA	NA	TRBJ2-3	CACRRDGDTQYF	TGTGCCTGCCGCCGGGATGGGGATACGCAGTATTTT
TRBV6-5	NA	NA	TRBJ1-1	CASSYSYGGTEAFF	TGTGCCAGCAGTTACTCGTACGGGGGCACTGAAGCTTTCTTT
TRBV9	few	NA	TRBJ2-2	CASSVIGLITGELFF	TGTGCCAGCAGCGTAATCGGTTTGATCACCGGGGAGCTGTTTTTT
TRBV7-9	few	NA	TRBJ1-1	CASSPRTGRNTEAFF	TGTGCCAGCAGCCCCCGCACGGGGAGGAACACTGAAGCTTTCTTT
TRBV7-8	NA	NA	TRBJ2-1	CASRNRDVYNEQFF	TGTGCCAGCCGGAACCGGGACGTATACAATGAGCAGTTCTTC
TRBV4-2	few	NA	TRBJ2-3	CASSQMADTQYF	TGTGCCAGCAGTCAAATGGCAGATACGCAGTATTTT
TRBV5-6	NA	NA	TRBJ2-2	CASSLGGGGPGELFF	TGTGCCAGCAGCCTGGGCGGCGGGGGCCCCGGGGAGCTGTTTTTT
TRBV5-1	NA	NA	TRBJ2-2	CASSPRRGPGTGELFF	TGCGCCAGCAGCCCCCGGCGTGGGCCGGGCACCGGGGAGCTGTTTTTT
TRBV5-5	many	NA	TRBJ2-1	CASSWVLSHEQFF	TGTGCCAGCAGCTGGGTCCTTAGTCATGAGCAGTTCTTC
TRBV12-3/TRBV12-4	NA	NA	TRBJ2-7	CASRVQGSYEQYF	TGTGCCAGCCGCGTACAGGGTTCCTACGAGCAGTACTTC
TRBV2	NA	NA	TRBJ2-5	CASSEMGGETQYF	TGTGCCAGCAGTGAAATGGGTGGGGAGACCCAGTACTTC
TRBV24-1	few	NA	TRBJ2-1	CATSDLRTARYNEQFF	TGTGCCACCAGTGATTTGCGGACAGCCCGCTACAATGAGCAGTTCTTC
TRBV15	NA	NA	TRBJ1-1	CATSRRNYPEAFF	TGTGCCACCAGCAGACGCAATTATCCTGAAGCTTTCTTT